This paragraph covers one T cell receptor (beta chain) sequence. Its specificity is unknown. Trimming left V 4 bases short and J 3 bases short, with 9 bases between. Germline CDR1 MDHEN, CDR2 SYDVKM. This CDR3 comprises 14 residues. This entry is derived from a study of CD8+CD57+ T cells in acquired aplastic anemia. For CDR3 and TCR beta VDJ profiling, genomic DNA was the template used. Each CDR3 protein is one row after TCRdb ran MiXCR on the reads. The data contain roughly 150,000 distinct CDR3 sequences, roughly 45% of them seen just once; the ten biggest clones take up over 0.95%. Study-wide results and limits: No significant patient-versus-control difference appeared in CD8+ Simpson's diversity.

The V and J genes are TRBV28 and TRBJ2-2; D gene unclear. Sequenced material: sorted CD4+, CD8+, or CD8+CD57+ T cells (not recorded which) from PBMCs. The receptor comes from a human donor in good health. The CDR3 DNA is TGTGCCAGCAGTTCGGTCGGCCACACCGGGGAGCTGTTTTTT. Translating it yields CASSSVGHTGELFF.